This T cell receptor (beta chain) was recorded in a study of cytomegalovirus exposure and HLA in healthy donors. Study results and limitations: Earlier findings revealed that most TCR beta V segments proved productive either about 87% or about 30% of the time. A later analysis linked a missense DCLRE1C variant to TCR beta V- and J-gene trimming.

The PCR was carried out with 60 Vbeta primers and 13 Jbeta primers. Assay used: immunoSEQ multiplex PCR; TCRdb lists only in-frame clones, some missing. The table includes some 150,000 clones, 60% to 80% detected once. V lost 5 bases and J lost 9, with 16 bases in between. Germline V gives CDR1 SGHVS, CDR2 FQNEAQ. CDR3 length equals 14 residues. Turning to this clone: The antigen remains unidentified.

The sequence came from a male donor in good health and CMV-seronegative. V gene TRBV7-8 combines with J gene TRBJ1-4; no clear D gene. Sequencing was carried out using PBMCs. The CDR3 sequence: CASSAQSGLKKLFF. In DNA form, the CDR3 reads TGTGCCAGCAGCGCCCAGAGCGGTTTAAAAAAACTGTTTTTT.